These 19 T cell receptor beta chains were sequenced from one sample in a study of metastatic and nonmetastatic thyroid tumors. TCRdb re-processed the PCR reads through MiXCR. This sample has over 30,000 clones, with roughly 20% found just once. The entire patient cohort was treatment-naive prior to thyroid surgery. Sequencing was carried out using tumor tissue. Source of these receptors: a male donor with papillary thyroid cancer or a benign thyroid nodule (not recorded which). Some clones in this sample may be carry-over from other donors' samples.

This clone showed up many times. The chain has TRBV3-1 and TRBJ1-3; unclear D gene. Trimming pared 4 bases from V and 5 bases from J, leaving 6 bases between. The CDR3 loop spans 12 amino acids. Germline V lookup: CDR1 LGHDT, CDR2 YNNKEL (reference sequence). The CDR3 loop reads CASSPARNTIYF. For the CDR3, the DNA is TGTGCCAGCAGCCCAGCTAGAAACACCATATATTTT.

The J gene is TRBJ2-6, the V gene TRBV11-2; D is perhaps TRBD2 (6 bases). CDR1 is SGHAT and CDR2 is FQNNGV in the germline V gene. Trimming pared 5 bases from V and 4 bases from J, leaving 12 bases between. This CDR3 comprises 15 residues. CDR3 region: CASSRREAGANVLTF. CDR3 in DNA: TGTGCCAGCAGCCGGAGGGAGGCCGGGGCCAACGTCCTGACTTTC. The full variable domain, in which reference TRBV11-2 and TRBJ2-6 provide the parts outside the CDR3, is EAGVAQSPRYKIIEKRQSVAFWCNPISGHATLYWYQQILGQGPKLLIQFQNNGVVDDSQLPKDRFSAERLKGVDSTLKIQPAKLEDSAVYLCASSRREAGANVLTFGAGSRLTVL.

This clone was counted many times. The CDR3 loop is CSTESGTGWDEQFF. As DNA, the CDR3 is TGCAGCACAGAGTCGGGGACAGGGTGGGATGAGCAGTTCTTC. V and J are TRBV29-1 and TRBJ2-1, with TRBD1 matching 9 bases. The V segment lost 8 bases and the J segment 8 bases; nucleotides outside the gene matches: 13. Looked up from germline, CDR1 is SQVTM and CDR2 is ANQGSEA. This CDR3 is built from 14 residues.

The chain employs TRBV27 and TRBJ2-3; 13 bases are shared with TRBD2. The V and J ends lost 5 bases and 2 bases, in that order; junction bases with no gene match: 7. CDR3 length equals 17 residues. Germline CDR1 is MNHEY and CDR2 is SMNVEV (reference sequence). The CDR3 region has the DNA TGTGCCAGCAGTCCGTTGGGACTAGCGGGACCCACAGATACGCAGTATTTT. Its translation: CASSPLGLAGPTDTQYF.

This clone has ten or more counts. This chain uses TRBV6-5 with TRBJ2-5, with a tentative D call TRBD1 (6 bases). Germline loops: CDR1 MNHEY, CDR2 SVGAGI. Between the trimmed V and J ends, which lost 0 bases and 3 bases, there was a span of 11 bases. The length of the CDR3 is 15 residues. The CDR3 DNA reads TGTGCCAGCAGTTACTCGAGGACAGTCAAAGAGACCCAGTACTTC. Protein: CASSYSRTVKETQYF.

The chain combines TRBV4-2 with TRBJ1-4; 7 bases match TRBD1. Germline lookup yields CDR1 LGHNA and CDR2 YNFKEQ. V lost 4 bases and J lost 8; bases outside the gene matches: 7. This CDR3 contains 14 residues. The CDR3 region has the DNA TGTGCCAGCAGCCCAACAGGGGTGGGGGAAAAACTGTTTTTT. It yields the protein CASSPTGVGEKLFF.

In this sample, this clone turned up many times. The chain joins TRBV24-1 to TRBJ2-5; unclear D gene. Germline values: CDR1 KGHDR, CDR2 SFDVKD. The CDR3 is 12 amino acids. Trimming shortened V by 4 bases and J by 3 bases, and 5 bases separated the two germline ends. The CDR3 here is CATSDSKETQYF. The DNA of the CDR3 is TGTGCCACCAGTGACAGTAAAGAGACCCAGTACTTC.

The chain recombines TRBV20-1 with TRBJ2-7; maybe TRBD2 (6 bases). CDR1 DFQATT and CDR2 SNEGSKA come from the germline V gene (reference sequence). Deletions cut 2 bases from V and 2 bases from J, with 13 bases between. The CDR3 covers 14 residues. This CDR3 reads CSARSRRGTYEQYF. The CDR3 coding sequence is TGCAGTGCTAGATCCAGGAGGGGAACCTACGAGCAGTACTTC.

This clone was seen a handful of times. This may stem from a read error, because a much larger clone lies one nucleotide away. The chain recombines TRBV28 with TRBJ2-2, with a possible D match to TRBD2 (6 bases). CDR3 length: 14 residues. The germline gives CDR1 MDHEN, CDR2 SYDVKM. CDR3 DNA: TGTGCCAGCAGTTTTGGAGTACGGGGCGGGGAGCTGTTTTTC. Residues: CASSFGVRGGELFF.

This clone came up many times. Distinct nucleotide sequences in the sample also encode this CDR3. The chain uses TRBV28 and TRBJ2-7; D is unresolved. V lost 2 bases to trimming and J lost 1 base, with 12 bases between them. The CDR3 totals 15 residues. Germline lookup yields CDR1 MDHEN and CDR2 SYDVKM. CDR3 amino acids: CASSLIIARSYEQYF. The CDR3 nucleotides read TGTGCCAGCAGTTTAATTATCGCGCGGTCCTACGAGCAGTACTTC.

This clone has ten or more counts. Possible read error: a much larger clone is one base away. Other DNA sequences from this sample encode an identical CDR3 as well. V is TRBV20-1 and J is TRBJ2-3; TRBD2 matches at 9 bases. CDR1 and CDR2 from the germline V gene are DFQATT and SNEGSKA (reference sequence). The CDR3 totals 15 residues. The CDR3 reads CSARVSGSFRNTQYF. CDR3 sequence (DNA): TGCAGCGCTAGAGTTAGCGGGAGTTTCAGAAATACGCAGTATTTT.

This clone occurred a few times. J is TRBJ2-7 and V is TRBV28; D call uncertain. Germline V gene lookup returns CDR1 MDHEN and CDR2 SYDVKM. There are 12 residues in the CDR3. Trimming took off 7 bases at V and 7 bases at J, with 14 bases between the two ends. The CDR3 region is CASIPLSEEQYF. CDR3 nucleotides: TGTGCCAGCATTCCACTATCGGAAGAGCAGTACTTC.

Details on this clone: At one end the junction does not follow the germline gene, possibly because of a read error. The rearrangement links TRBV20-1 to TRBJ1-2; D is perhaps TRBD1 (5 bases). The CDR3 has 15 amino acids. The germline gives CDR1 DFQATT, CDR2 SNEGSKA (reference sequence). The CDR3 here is CSARDLSTEFDGYTF. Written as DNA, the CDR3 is TGTAGTGCTAGAGATCTCTCGACAGAGTTTGATGGCTACACCTTC.

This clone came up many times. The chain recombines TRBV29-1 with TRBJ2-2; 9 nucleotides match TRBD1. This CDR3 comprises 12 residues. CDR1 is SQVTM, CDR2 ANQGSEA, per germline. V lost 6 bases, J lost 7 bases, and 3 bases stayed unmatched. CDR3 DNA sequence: TGCAGCGTGGGACAGGGACTCGGGGAGCTGTTTTTT. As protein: CSVGQGLGELFF.

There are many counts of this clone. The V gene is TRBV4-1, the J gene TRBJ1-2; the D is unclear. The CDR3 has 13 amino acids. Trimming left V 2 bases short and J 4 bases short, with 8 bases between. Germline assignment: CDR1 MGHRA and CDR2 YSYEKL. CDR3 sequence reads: CASSQPRGYGYTF. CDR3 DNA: TGCGCCAGCAGCCAACCTCGGGGCTATGGCTACACCTTC.

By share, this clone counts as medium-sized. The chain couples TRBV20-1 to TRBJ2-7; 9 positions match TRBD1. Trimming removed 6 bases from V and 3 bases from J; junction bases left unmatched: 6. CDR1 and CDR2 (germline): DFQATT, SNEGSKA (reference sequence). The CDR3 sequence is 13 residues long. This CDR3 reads CSAASTGGYEQYF. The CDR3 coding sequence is TGCAGTGCCGCCTCGACAGGGGGCTACGAGCAGTACTTC.

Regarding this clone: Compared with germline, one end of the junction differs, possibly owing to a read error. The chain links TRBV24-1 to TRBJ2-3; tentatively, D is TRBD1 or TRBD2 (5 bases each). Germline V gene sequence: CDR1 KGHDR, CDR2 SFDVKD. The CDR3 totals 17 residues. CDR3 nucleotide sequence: TGTGCCACCTGTGACCCGCCAGGGAATAGCGGCACAGATACGCAGTATTTT. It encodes CATCDPPGNSGTDTQYF.

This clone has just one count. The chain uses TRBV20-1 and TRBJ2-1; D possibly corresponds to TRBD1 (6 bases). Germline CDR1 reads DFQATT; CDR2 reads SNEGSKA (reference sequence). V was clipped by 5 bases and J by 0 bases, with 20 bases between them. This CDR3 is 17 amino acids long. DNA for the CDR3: TGCAGTGCTCGTACTAGTGGGGGCTATAGCTCCTACAATGAGCAGTTCTTC. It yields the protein CSARTSGGYSSYNEQFF.

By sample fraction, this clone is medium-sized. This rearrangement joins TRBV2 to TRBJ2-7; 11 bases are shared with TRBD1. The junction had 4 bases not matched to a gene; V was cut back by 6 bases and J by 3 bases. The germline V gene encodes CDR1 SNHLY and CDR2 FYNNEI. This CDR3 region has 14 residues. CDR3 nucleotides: TGTGCCAGCAGAGGACAGGGGGCCAACTACGAGCAGTACTTC. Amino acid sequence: CASRGQGANYEQYF.